These 17 T cell receptor beta chains originate from one sample sequenced in a study of control samples from healthy donors and cancer patients. TCRdb keeps only in-frame clones here, not all; method: immunoSEQ multiplex PCR. The sample lists around 100,000 clones; 80% to 90% were seen once. Material: blood. Receptors originate from a man aged 25 to 40 in good health.

The chain is built from TRBV6-4 and TRBJ2-1; TRBD2 matches at 12 bases. The CDR3 is 14 residues long. Trimming cost V 6 bases and J 4 bases; bases outside gene matches: 1. Germline-derived CDR1 and CDR2 are MRHNA and SNTAGT. The CDR3 DNA follows: TGTGCCAGCAGAGGGACTAGCGGGTACAATGAGCAGTTCTTC. Translating gives CASRGTSGYNEQFF.

This clone appeared a single time. The chain employs TRBV2 and TRBJ1-5; no definite D call. This CDR3 region has 15 residues. Trimming removed 1 base from V and 0 bases from J, with 7 bases in between. The germline V gene has CDR1 SNHLY and CDR2 FYNNEI. The CDR3 protein is CASSEGHNSNQPQHF. The CDR3 nucleotides are TGTGCCAGCAGTGAAGGGCACAATAGCAATCAGCCCCAGCATTTT.

J is TRBJ2-6 and V is TRBV4-1; 7 bases match TRBD1. The CDR3 contains 17 residues. Germline loops: CDR1 MGHRA, CDR2 YSYEKL. V dropped 1 base and J dropped 2; count of bases not matched to a gene: 5. Written as DNA, the CDR3 is TGCGCCAGCAGCCAAGGTGACAGGGTGACTGGGGCCAACGTCCTGACTTTC. Protein product: CASSQGDRVTGANVLTF.

This clone has a single count. The chain uses TRBV18 and TRBJ2-7; the D call may be TRBD1 or TRBD2 (5 bases each). Germline CDR1 is KGHSH and CDR2 is LQKENI. V lost 4 bases to trimming and J lost 8 bases, with 12 bases between them. This CDR3 region has 12 residues. This chain's CDR3 is CASSRDPGQQYF. For the CDR3, the DNA is TGTGCCAGCTCACGAGACCCGGGACAGCAGTACTTC.

This chain uses TRBV18 with TRBJ2-5; TRBD2 matches at 9 bases. The J segment lost 5 bases and the V segment lost 4 bases, leaving 14 bases of the junction unmatched. Germline V gene lookup returns CDR1 KGHSH and CDR2 LQKENI. This CDR3 is 17 amino acids long. This CDR3 is CASSRSLTSGQGETQYF. The CDR3 nucleotides are TGTGCCAGCTCACGCAGCTTGACTAGCGGCCAGGGGGAGACCCAGTACTTC.

The chain couples TRBV19 to TRBJ2-1; 7 bases line up with TRBD2. Trimming cost V 0 bases and J 7 bases; bases outside gene matches: 9. This CDR3 has 16 amino acids. Germline V CDR1 and CDR2: LNHDA, SQIVND (reference sequence). For the CDR3, the DNA is TGTGCCAGTAGTATAGATCATGGCGGGAGTCAAAATGAGCAGTTCTTC. This encodes CASSIDHGGSQNEQFF. Together with reference TRBV19 and TRBJ2-1, the CDR3 gives the full variable domain: DGGITQSPKYLFRKEGQNVTLSCEQNLNHDAMYWYRQDPGQGLRLIYYSQIVNDFQKGDIAEGYSVSREKKESFPLTVTSAQKNPTAFYLCASSIDHGGSQNEQFFGPGTRLTVL.

This chain connects TRBV6-5 to TRBJ1-5; 10 positions agree with TRBD1. V lost 7 bases, J lost 6 bases, and 3 bases stayed unmatched. CDR1 is MNHEY, CDR2 SVGAGI, per germline. The CDR3 totals 13 residues. CDR3 in DNA: TGTGCCAGCACGTGGGACAGGGGTCAGCCCCAGCATTTT. This sequence encodes CASTWDRGQPQHF.

The gene calls are TRBV10-1 and TRBJ2-1, with D perhaps TRBD2 (5 bases). This CDR3 region has 15 residues. Germline V gene data show CDR1 as WNHNN and CDR2 as SYGVQD (reference sequence). V was clipped by 5 bases and J by 0 bases, with 11 bases between them. CDR3 sequence (DNA): TGCGCCAGCAGTTTCAGCGGAAGCTCCTACAATGAGCAGTTCTTC. It codes for CASSFSGSSYNEQFF.

This chain uses TRBV28 with TRBJ1-6; D gene unclear. CDR1 MDHEN and CDR2 SYDVKM come from the germline V gene. The CDR3 has 14 residues. V lost 8 bases, J lost 2 bases, and 10 bases lay in between. CDR3 loop: CASGRKTYNSPLHF. The CDR3, as DNA: TGTGCCAGCGGCAGGAAGACCTATAATTCACCCCTCCACTTT.

This chain links TRBV27 with TRBJ1-1, with TRBD1 matching over 9 bases. The V segment lost 11 bases and the J segment 4 bases; nucleotides outside the gene matches: 8. Germline loops: CDR1 MNHEY, CDR2 SMNVEV (reference sequence). The CDR3 contains 13 residues. CDR3 sequence reads: CASQTGGFTEAFF. CDR3 coding DNA: TGTGCCTCACAAACAGGGGGCTTCACTGAAGCTTTCTTT.

The rearrangement uses TRBV6-2 or TRBV6-3 and TRBJ2-1; no reliable D call. This CDR3 region has 13 residues. The germline gives CDR1 MNHEY, CDR2 SVGEGT. V was shortened by 4 bases and J by 7 bases, with 11 bases between the two germline ends. Written as DNA, the CDR3 is TGTGCCAGCAGTTCCCGTATTCTGAATGAGCAGTTCTTC. Translating it yields CASSSRILNEQFF.

This rearrangement joins TRBV14 to TRBJ1-6, with TRBD1 matching over 9 bases. J gave up 7 bases and V 4 bases, and 8 bases lay outside the gene matches. Germline lookup yields CDR1 SGHDN and CDR2 FVKESK. CDR3 length: 16 residues. The CDR3 loop is CASSLASGQGNSPLHF. The CDR3 nucleotides are TGTGCCAGCAGCCTTGCCTCGGGACAGGGAAATTCACCCCTCCACTTT.

CDR3 residues: CASSEGLAGQETQYF. CDR3 coding DNA: TGTGCCAGCAGTGAAGGGCTAGCGGGGCAAGAGACCCAGTACTTC. The genes are TRBV2 and TRBJ2-5; 9 bases are a match to TRBD2. Per germline, CDR1 SNHLY and CDR2 FYNNEI. V trimming: 1 base; J trimming: 2 bases; junction bases outside the gene matches: 2. This CDR3 spans 15 amino acids.

The rearrangement links TRBV5-1 to TRBJ2-3; the D is unclear. CDR1 is SGHRS and CDR2 is YFSETQ in the germline V gene. The V and J ends lost 2 bases and 0 bases respectively, with 10 bases between them. CDR3 size: 15 residues. The CDR3 region is CASSFARSSTDTQYF. In DNA form, the CDR3 reads TGCGCCAGCAGCTTTGCCAGATCTAGCACAGATACGCAGTATTTT.

The CDR3 protein is CASSHGGGTGNTIYF. The CDR3 bases are TGTGCCAGCAGCCACGGAGGGGGCACTGGAAACACCATATATTTT. V is TRBV3-1 (or the pseudogene TRBV3-2) and J is TRBJ1-3; TRBD1 aligns across 7 bases. From germline, CDR1 is LGHDT and CDR2 YNNKEL (reference sequence). After removal of 3 bases from V and 2 bases from J, the junction contained 4 bases not matched to a gene. This CDR3 is 15 amino acids long.

The V call is TRBV24-1, the J call TRBJ2-3, with 13 bases fitting TRBD2. CDR3 size: 20 residues. Germline assignment: CDR1 KGHDR and CDR2 SFDVKD. The junction had 16 bases not matched to a gene; V was cut back by 4 bases and J by 4 bases. The CDR3 reads CATSDSTAFRTSGRSDTQYF. CDR3 in DNA: TGTGCCACCAGTGACTCGACAGCTTTCAGGACTAGCGGGAGATCAGATACGCAGTATTTT.

The chain couples TRBV15 to TRBJ2-7, with a tentative D call TRBD1 (6 bases). This CDR3 has 15 residues. The V gene's germline CDR1 is LNHNV and CDR2 YYDKDF (reference sequence). V lost 0 bases and J 3 bases, leaving 12 bases between the germline ends. The CDR3 sequence: CATSREGGDGYEQYF. CDR3 nucleotide sequence: TGTGCCACCAGCAGAGAAGGGGGAGACGGCTACGAGCAGTACTTC.